This entry lists 15 T cell receptor beta chains sequenced from one sample in a study of blood T cell repertoires in COVID-19. Produced via immunoSEQ multiplex PCR; TCRdb's table is partial and in-frame only. This table holds 250,000 to 300,000 clones, around 89% found once. Sequencing was performed on PBMCs or T cells enriched from blood (not recorded which). The receptors come from a man aged 35 to 55 who had recovered from COVID-19.

This clone was counted a few times. V is TRBV28 and J is TRBJ2-1; the match to TRBD1 covers 11 bases. Germline CDR1 MDHEN, CDR2 SYDVKM. The CDR3 is 16 amino acids. V dropped 8 bases and J dropped 4; count of bases not matched to a gene: 10. As DNA, the CDR3 is TGTGCCAGCGGGTCTACCGGGACAGGGGGATACAATGAGCAGTTCTTC. This gives the protein CASGSTGTGGYNEQFF.

V and J are TRBV28 and TRBJ1-2, with TRBD1 matching 10 bases. The CDR3 consists of 12 residues. V lost 8 bases, J lost 3 bases, and 0 bases stayed unmatched. The germline V gene has CDR1 MDHEN and CDR2 SYDVKM. The CDR3 coding sequence is TGTGCCAGCGACAGGGGGCACTATGGCTACACCTTC. Translation: CASDRGHYGYTF.

DNA of the CDR3: TGTGCCAGCAGCTACAGGAACAGGGATGGCTACACCTTC. Protein product: CASSYRNRDGYTF. This chain uses TRBV7-3 with TRBJ1-2; the D gene is possibly TRBD1 (6 bases). Germline V lookup: CDR1 SGHTA, CDR2 FQGTGA. Trimming removed 4 bases from V and 6 bases from J, with 12 bases in between. CDR3 length: 13 residues. The full variable domain, rest sourced from reference TRBV7-3 and TRBJ1-2, is GAGVSQTPSNKVTEKGKYVELRCDPISGHTALYWYRQSLGQGPEFLIYFQGTGAADDSGLPNDRFFAVRPEGSVSTLKIQRTERGDSAVYLCASSYRNRDGYTFGSGTRLTVV.

This clone has just one count. This sequence joins TRBV13 and TRBJ2-7, with D unresolved. Germline loops: CDR1 PRHDT, CDR2 FYEKMQ (reference sequence). Trimming took off 5 bases at V and 4 bases at J, with 15 bases between the two ends. This CDR3 has 14 amino acids. The CDR3 is CASSTLTGRYEQYF. Here the CDR3 DNA reads TGTGCCAGCAGCACACTTACCGGCAGGTACGAGCAGTACTTC.

This clone appeared a single time. V usage is TRBV4-1 and J usage is TRBJ2-5, with 8 bases identical to TRBD1. This CDR3 region has 15 residues. Trimming cost V 3 bases and J 4 bases; bases outside gene matches: 7. CDR1 and CDR2 from the germline V gene are MGHRA and YSYEKL. CDR3 in amino acids: CASSHRTGKGETQYF. CDR3 coding DNA: TGCGCCAGCAGCCACAGGACAGGGAAAGGAGAGACCCAGTACTTC.

The V gene is TRBV3-1 (or the pseudogene TRBV3-2), the J gene TRBJ2-6; TRBD1 matches 8 bases. This CDR3 comprises 18 residues. The germline V gene has CDR1 LGHDT and CDR2 YNNKEL (reference sequence). V gave up 1 base and J gave up 0 bases; unmatched junction bases: 5. CDR3 in DNA: TGTGCCAGCAGCCAAGGACAGGGGCCCATCTCTGGGGCCAACGTCCTGACTTTC. Protein: CASSQGQGPISGANVLTF.

The chain joins TRBV18 to TRBJ1-2; D perhaps matches TRBD1 (5 bases). Trimming shortened V by 2 bases and J by 3 bases, and 13 bases separated the two germline ends. The CDR3 covers 15 residues. The germline CDR1 and CDR2 sequences are KGHSH and LQKENI. In DNA, the CDR3 is TGTGCCAGCTCACCATCCGCAGGGTACGACTATGGCTACACCTTC. Translated, it gives CASSPSAGYDYGYTF.

J is TRBJ2-7 and V is TRBV28; 8 nucleotides align to TRBD1. The trim removed 4 bases at V and 6 bases at J, leaving 5 bases unmatched. The germline V gene encodes CDR1 MDHEN and CDR2 SYDVKM. This CDR3 spans 13 amino acids. CDR3 nucleotides: TGTGCCAGCAGTTACATGGACAGGGCCGAGCAGTACTTC. Its translation is CASSYMDRAEQYF.

The genes are TRBV6-4 and TRBJ2-1; a weak D match, TRBD2 (7 bases). The germline V gene encodes CDR1 MRHNA and CDR2 SNTAGT. Trimming stripped 0 bases from V and 6 bases from J, with 18 bases between. CDR3 length equals 17 residues. CDR3 protein: CASSDSPGGGLGNEQFF. In nucleotides, the CDR3 is TGTGCCAGCAGTGACTCGCCTGGGGGGGGCCTCGGCAATGAGCAGTTCTTC.

The V call is TRBV5-1, the J call TRBJ1-2; D call uncertain. The CDR3 totals 17 residues. V was trimmed by 0 bases and J by 5 bases, leaving 20 bases between them. The germline V gene has CDR1 SGHRS and CDR2 YFSETQ. This CDR3 reads CASSLAPLGTLDYGYTF. CDR3 sequence (DNA): TGCGCCAGCAGCTTGGCCCCACTAGGCACCCTAGATTATGGCTACACCTTC. The whole variable domain, filled in from reference TRBV5-1 and TRBJ1-2, reads KAGVTQTPRYLIKTRGQQVTLSCSPISGHRSVSWYQQTPGQGLQFLFEYFSETQRNKGNFPGRFSGRQFSNSRSEMNVSTLELGDSALYLCASSLAPLGTLDYGYTFGSGTRLTVV.

In this sample, this clone turned up once. V usage is TRBV5-1 and J usage is TRBJ2-2; TRBD1 is a possible D gene (6 bases). The germline CDR1 and CDR2 sequences are SGHRS and YFSETQ. The V end was cut by 4 bases, the J end by 2 bases, with 15 bases between. This CDR3 has 16 amino acids. CDR3 in DNA: TGCGCCAGCAGCCCCAGGACCAGGGGTAACACCGGGGAGCTGTTTTTT. Translation gives CASSPRTRGNTGELFF.

The V call is TRBV6-2 or TRBV6-3, the J call TRBJ1-5; possible D gene TRBD1, 5 bases. CDR1 and CDR2 from the germline V gene are MNHEY and SVGEGT. V was trimmed by 0 bases and J by 0 bases, leaving 15 bases between them. CDR3 size: 18 residues. Here the CDR3 DNA reads TGTGCCAGCAGTTACTCGATGATCGGGGGTAATAGCAATCAGCCCCAGCATTTT. This codes for CASSYSMIGGNSNQPQHF.

Notes on this clone: One junction end does not reproduce the germline sequence, and a read error may be involved. The rearrangement joins TRBV15 to TRBJ1-4, with 8 bases aligning to TRBD1. Germline values: CDR1 LNHNV, CDR2 YYDKDF (reference sequence). This CDR3 has 16 residues. CDR3 DNA: TGTGCCACCAGGAGAGGGGAAGGGACAGGAGATGAAAAACTGTTTTTT. It translates to CATRRGEGTGDEKLFF.

The chain is built from TRBV28 and TRBJ1-2; D perhaps matches TRBD1 (6 bases). Germline-derived CDR1 and CDR2 are MDHEN and SYDVKM. CDR3 length: 16 amino acids. Trimming stripped 4 bases from V and 4 bases from J, with 19 bases between. CDR3 coding DNA: TGTGCCAGCAGTTCTCACCTTCGACAGGTACTCTATGGCTACACCTTC. It codes for CASSSHLRQVLYGYTF.

V is TRBV7-3 and J is TRBJ2-3; 8 bases map to TRBD2. Germline trimming cut 1 base from V and 6 bases from J; bases unmatched to any gene: 12. The CDR3 is 17 residues long. The germline V gene has CDR1 SGHTA and CDR2 FQGTGA. This chain's CDR3 is CASSLKLAGTGRDTQYF. CDR3 sequence (DNA): TGTGCCAGCAGCTTAAAGTTAGCGGGGACCGGCAGGGATACGCAGTATTTT.